The sequence of this TCR beta chain was determined in a study of T cells expressing NK-cell markers. Study-wide context: HCMV serostatus: most of the eight sequenced donors positive, one negative.

TCRdb re-called the 5' RACE reads and catalogs CDR3 proteins one per entry, DNA excluded. This sample contains hundreds of thousands of distinct CDR3 sequences. CDR1 is SGHTA, CDR2 FQGNSA, per germline. CDR3 length: 15 residues. The sequencing input was blood T cells: a sorted CD56 or NKG2C T cell subset, CD4+ or CD8+ T cells, or bulk PBMC T cells (not recorded which). The sequence derives from a woman aged 18-70 years in good health. The V and J genes are TRBV7-2 and TRBJ1-5. The CDR3 protein is CASSVIGGDNQPQHF.